A single sample gave rise to the 17 T cell receptor beta chains below, sequenced in a study of T-cell reconstitution after alpha-beta-depleted transplantation in children. TCRbeta library preparation incorporated unique molecular identifiers. TCRdb itself ran the PCR reads through MiXCR, one entry per CDR3 protein. Among about 580,000 distinct CDR3 sequences, more than 20% were seen once, and the ten largest hold 11% to 15%. The specimen was PBMCs, mostly from graft donor cells, collected 360 days after TCRalphabeta/CD19-depleted stem cell transplant. The receptors shown here come from a boy younger than two who had a stem cell transplant for acute myeloid leukemia, so the T cells may come from the graft donor.

The chain uses TRBV23-1 and TRBJ2-3, with 7 positions matching TRBD1. TRBV23-1 is an ORF, and what it does is uncertain. J was trimmed by 0 bases and V by 3 bases; bases with no gene match: 6. The CDR3 covers 16 residues. The CDR3: CASSHSGTASTDTQYF. CDR3 coding DNA: TGCGCCAGCAGTCATTCCGGGACAGCTAGCACAGATACGCAGTATTTT.

V and J are TRBV6-5 and TRBJ2-1; TRBD2 matches 11 bases. The trim removed 0 bases at V and 10 bases at J, leaving 11 bases unmatched. Germline CDR1 is MNHEY and CDR2 is SVGAGI. This CDR3 comprises 17 residues. The CDR3 DNA follows: TGTGCCAGCAGTTACTCATGGAGTAGCGGGGGGGCAAGGGAGCAGTTCTTC. Translation: CASSYSWSSGGAREQFF.

This clonotype was counted at least ten times. The V gene is TRBV20-1, the J gene TRBJ1-2; no reliable D call. This CDR3 contains 12 residues. The V gene lost 3 bases and the J gene lost 5 bases, with 10 bases spanning the gap. Germline lookup yields CDR1 DFQATT and CDR2 SNEGSKA (reference sequence). The CDR3: CSASPTEYGYTF. CDR3 in DNA: TGCAGTGCTAGCCCCACTGAGTATGGCTACACCTTC.

In its sample, this clonotype was seen many times. This chain connects TRBV25-1 to TRBJ2-7; 10 bases align to TRBD1. The CDR3 is made up of 15 amino acids. Losses at the gene ends were 6 bases for V and 4 bases for J; bases not matched to a gene: 9. Germline CDR1 is MGHDK and CDR2 is SYGVNS. For the CDR3, the DNA is TGTGCCAGCAGCCCGACAGGGGGCGCAAGATACGAGCAGTACTTC. Protein: CASSPTGGARYEQYF.

Concerning this clonotype itself: One end of the junction fails to match germline, which may point to a read error. V usage is TRBV7-2 and J usage is TRBJ2-5; no clear D. This CDR3 has 13 residues. The germline V gene encodes CDR1 SGHTA and CDR2 FQGNSA. CDR3 nucleotides: TGTGCCAGCAGCTTACCTTGGGCCCCGGCGCCAAACTTC. This codes for CASSLPWAPAPNF.

Ten or more counts support this clonotype. The CDR3 is CSADPGQLAKNIQYF. CDR3 sequence (DNA): TGCAGTGCTGACCCCGGGCAGTTAGCCAAAAACATTCAGTACTTC. This chain connects TRBV20-1 to TRBJ2-4; D gene uncertain. CDR1 and CDR2 (germline): DFQATT, SNEGSKA (reference sequence). This CDR3 comprises 15 residues. V lost 5 bases to trimming and J lost 0 bases, with 14 bases between them.

This clonotype was picked up a small number of times. The chain is built from TRBV7-3 and TRBJ2-1; D call uncertain. The CDR3 covers 13 residues. The V end lost 1 base, the J end lost 6 bases, and 7 bases lay between the germline ends. In germline, CDR1 is SGHTA, CDR2 FQGTGA. The CDR3: CASSLIQRNEQFF. The CDR3 bases are TGTGCCAGCAGCTTAATACAGCGCAATGAGCAGTTCTTC. The full variable domain, its missing parts supplied by reference TRBV7-3 and TRBJ2-1, is GAGVSQTPSNKVTEKGKYVELRCDPISGHTALYWYRQSLGQGPEFLIYFQGTGAADDSGLPNDRFFAVRPEGSVSTLKIQRTERGDSAVYLCASSLIQRNEQFFGPGTRLTVL.

The CDR3 loop reads CASSFTGESNQPQHF. In DNA, the CDR3 is TGTGCCAGCAGTTTTACTGGGGAAAGCAATCAGCCCCAGCATTTT. The chain joins TRBV12-3 or TRBV12-4 to TRBJ1-5; D is ambiguous. Trimming cost V 3 bases and J 1 base, with 10 bases left between them. The CDR3 runs to 15 residues.

V usage is TRBV20-1 and J usage is TRBJ2-1; D remains unclear. The CDR3 is 11 amino acids. CDR1 DFQATT and CDR2 SNEGSKA come from the germline V gene (reference sequence). V was clipped by 4 bases and J by 10 bases, with 11 bases between them. This chain's CDR3 is CSANVVGEQFF. CDR3 bases: TGCAGTGCTAACGTGGTCGGGGAGCAGTTCTTC.

The rearrangement uses TRBV7-2 and TRBJ1-5; D is unresolved. Looked up from germline, CDR1 is SGHTA and CDR2 is FQGNSA. V dropped 7 bases and J dropped 3 bases, with 19 bases sitting between them. The CDR3 covers 16 residues. The CDR3 coding sequence is TGTGCCAGCACCTTCGGGAGCGGAAGTGACAATCAGCCCCAGCATTTT. This codes for CASTFGSGSDNQPQHF.

This clonotype was picked up many times. The V call is TRBV2, the J call TRBJ2-3, with D maybe TRBD2 (7 bases). CDR1 is SNHLY and CDR2 is FYNNEI in the germline V gene. This CDR3 is built from 15 residues. V lost 7 bases and J 2 bases, leaving 16 bases between the germline ends. The CDR3 DNA is TGTGCCAGCACCCCACGGGGGGCCTACACAGATACGCAGTATTTT. Residues: CASTPRGAYTDTQYF.

In its sample, this clonotype was seen many times. The chain is built from TRBV3-2 and TRBJ1-5; TRBD1 is the table's D call, not checked against the DNA. TRBV3-2 is an annotated pseudogene. The CDR3 totals 15 residues. This CDR3 reads CASSQIAGANQPQHF. CDR3 bases: TGTGCCAGCAGCCAAATTGCCGGGGCGAATCAGCCCCAGCATTTT.

This clonotype was detected many times. The genes are TRBV20-1 and TRBJ2-1; a weak D match, TRBD1 (6 bases). Trimming removed 5 bases from V and 1 base from J, with 18 bases in between. In germline, CDR1 is DFQATT, CDR2 SNEGSKA (reference sequence). CDR3 length: 16 residues. The CDR3 spells CSAPPWDTGSYNEQFF. CDR3 coding DNA: TGCAGTGCTCCACCGTGGGACACTGGGTCCTACAATGAGCAGTTCTTC.

In its sample, this clonotype was seen once. The gene calls are TRBV2 and TRBJ1-2; D perhaps matches TRBD1 (5 bases). CDR3 size: 12 residues. Trimming shortened V by 8 bases and J by 8 bases, and 15 bases separated the two germline ends. Germline CDR1 SNHLY, CDR2 FYNNEI. The CDR3 DNA reads TGTGCCAGCGGGGACGGGAATGGCGGCTACACCTTC. Translating it yields CASGDGNGGYTF.

In its sample, this clonotype was seen a few times. V gene TRBV15 combines with J gene TRBJ2-1; tentatively, D is TRBD2 (6 bases). The CDR3 contains 13 residues. V dropped 0 bases and J dropped 8 bases, with 8 bases sitting between them. CDR1 is LNHNV and CDR2 is YYDKDF in the germline V gene (reference sequence). CDR3 region: CATSREAGYEQFF. The CDR3 coding sequence is TGTGCCACCAGCAGAGAGGCGGGATATGAGCAGTTCTTC.

The gene calls are TRBV6-5 and TRBJ2-2; 9 bases map to TRBD2. The junction had 6 bases not matched to a gene; V was cut back by 0 bases and J by 4 bases. Germline V CDR1 and CDR2: MNHEY, SVGAGI. This CDR3 region has 17 residues. CDR3 region: CASSYSTAGGPTGELFF. CDR3 bases: TGTGCCAGCAGTTACTCGACAGCGGGGGGTCCCACCGGGGAGCTGTTTTTT.

This sequence joins TRBV20-1 and TRBJ2-1; D is tentatively TRBD1 or TRBD2 (6 bases each). V shed 2 bases and J shed 3 bases, with 11 bases lying between them. CDR3 length equals 14 residues. Germline CDR1 DFQATT, CDR2 SNEGSKA (reference sequence). The CDR3 DNA reads as TGCAGTGCTAGAATAGGGGGGATCTACAATGAGCAGTTCTTC. It specifies CSARIGGIYNEQFF.